This entry lists 2 T cell receptor beta chains sequenced from one sample in a study of T cell repertoires in cytomegalovirus infection. TCRdb called the reads again in MiXCR, with one record for every CDR3 protein. The table lists roughly 990,000 distinct CDR3 sequences, approximately 31% of them singletons, with 13% in the top ten. These receptors' targets are unknown. The source was cultured CD8+ T cells from PBMCs, collected from culture after CMV antigen stimulation. The receptors derive from a human donor in good health (CMV status not recorded). Some clones in this sample may be carry-over from other donors' samples.

The chain carries TRBV6-2 or TRBV6-3 and TRBJ2-1; 12 bases line up with TRBD2. Germline lookup yields CDR1 MNHEY and CDR2 SVGEGT. The CDR3 contains 12 residues. J gave up 15 bases and V 6 bases, and 6 bases lay outside the gene matches. The CDR3 nucleotides read TGTGCCAGCAGCCCCGGACTAGCGGGGTCGTTCTTC. Protein product: CASSPGLAGSFF.

This chain links TRBV2 with TRBJ2-1, with TRBD2 matching 7 bases. Unmatched junction bases numbered 9, after V lost 4 bases and J lost 3 bases. This CDR3 spans 16 amino acids. Germline CDR1 SNHLY, CDR2 FYNNEI. The CDR3 protein is CASSGHRGELYNEQFF. In DNA, the CDR3 is TGTGCCAGCAGTGGGCATCGGGGGGAGCTCTACAATGAGCAGTTCTTC.